This T cell receptor (beta chain) was profiled in a study of T-cell reconstitution after alpha-beta-depleted transplantation in children. Study findings and constraints: T-cell counts and diversity were attributed mostly to newly produced T cells one year after transplant. Some patients' high day-60 TCRbeta diversity was traced to surviving recipient T cells and thymic progenitors. Roughly two months post-transplant, alpha-beta T cells reportedly originated from several hundred graft clones that had expanded.

Germline CDR1 and CDR2: MNHNS and SASEGT. The CDR3 contains 17 residues. This clonotype was seen a handful of times. Its antigen is currently unknown. A junction boundary mismatches the germline segment, possibly from a read error. A TCRbeta library incorporating unique molecular identifiers was prepared. A single record per CDR3 protein comes from TCRdb applying MiXCR to the PCR reads. The table includes a few hundred thousand distinct CDR3 sequences, 25% to 30% detected once. The clonotype was recovered from a boy younger than two with Wiskott-Aldrich syndrome, due to receive a stem cell transplant. The sequencing here drew on PBMCs, taken before TCRalphabeta/CD19-depleted stem cell transplant. V is TRBV6-1 and J is TRBJ2-1; a possible D gene is TRBD2 (5 bases). CDR3 protein: CASSQARLAGLYNEQFF. The DNA of the CDR3 is TGTGCCAGCAGTCAAGCCCGGTTGGCGGGCCTATACAATGAGCAGTTCTTC.